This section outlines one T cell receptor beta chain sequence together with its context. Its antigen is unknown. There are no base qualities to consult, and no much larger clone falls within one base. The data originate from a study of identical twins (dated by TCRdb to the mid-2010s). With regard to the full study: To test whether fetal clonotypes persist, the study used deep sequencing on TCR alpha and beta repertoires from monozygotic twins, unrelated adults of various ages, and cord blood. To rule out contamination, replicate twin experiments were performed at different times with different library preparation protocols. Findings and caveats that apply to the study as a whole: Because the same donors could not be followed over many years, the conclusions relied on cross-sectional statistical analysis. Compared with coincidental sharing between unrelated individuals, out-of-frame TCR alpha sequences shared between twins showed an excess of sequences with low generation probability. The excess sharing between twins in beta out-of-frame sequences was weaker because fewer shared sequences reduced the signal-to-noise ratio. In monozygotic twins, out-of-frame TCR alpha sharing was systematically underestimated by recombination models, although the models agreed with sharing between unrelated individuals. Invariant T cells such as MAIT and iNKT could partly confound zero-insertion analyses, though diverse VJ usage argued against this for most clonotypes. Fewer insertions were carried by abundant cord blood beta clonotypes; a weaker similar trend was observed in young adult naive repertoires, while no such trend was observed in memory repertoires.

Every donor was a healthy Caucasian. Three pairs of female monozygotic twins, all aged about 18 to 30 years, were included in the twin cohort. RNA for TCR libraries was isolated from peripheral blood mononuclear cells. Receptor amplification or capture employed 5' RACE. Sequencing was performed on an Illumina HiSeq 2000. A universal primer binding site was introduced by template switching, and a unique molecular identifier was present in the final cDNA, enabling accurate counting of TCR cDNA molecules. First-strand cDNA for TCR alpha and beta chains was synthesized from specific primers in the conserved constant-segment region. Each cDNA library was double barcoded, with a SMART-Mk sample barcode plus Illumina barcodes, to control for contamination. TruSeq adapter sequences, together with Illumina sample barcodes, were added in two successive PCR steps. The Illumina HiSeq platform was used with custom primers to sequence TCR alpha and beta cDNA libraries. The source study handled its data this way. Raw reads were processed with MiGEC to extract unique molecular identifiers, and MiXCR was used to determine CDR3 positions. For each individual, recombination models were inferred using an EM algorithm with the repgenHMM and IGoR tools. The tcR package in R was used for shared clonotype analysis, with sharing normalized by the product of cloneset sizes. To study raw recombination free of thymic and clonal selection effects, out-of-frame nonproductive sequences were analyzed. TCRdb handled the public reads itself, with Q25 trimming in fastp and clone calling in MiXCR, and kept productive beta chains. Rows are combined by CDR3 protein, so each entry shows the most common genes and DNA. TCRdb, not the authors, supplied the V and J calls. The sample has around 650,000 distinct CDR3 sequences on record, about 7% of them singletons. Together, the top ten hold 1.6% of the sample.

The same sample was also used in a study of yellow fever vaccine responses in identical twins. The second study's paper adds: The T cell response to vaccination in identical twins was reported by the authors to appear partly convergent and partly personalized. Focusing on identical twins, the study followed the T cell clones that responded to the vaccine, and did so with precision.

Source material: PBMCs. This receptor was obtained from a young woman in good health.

Read as DNA, the sequence is TGTGCCAGCGCGAGGGGACAAGCCTACGAGCAGTACTTC. Its product reads: CASARGQAYEQYF. The chain is made from TRBV2 and TRBJ2-7; the D gene is perhaps TRBD1, on 6 matching bases. Including the terminal cysteine and phenylalanine, the CDR3 comprises 13 residues. The entry retains the CDR3 DNA only, 39 bases that are in frame from base 1. CDR1 and CDR2 (SNHLY, FYNNEI) derive from the germline V gene. V lost 8 bases and J lost 2 bases; the stretch between them is 13 bases long.